This T cell receptor (beta chain) was observed in a study of neurological immune-mediated disorders. Study findings and constraints: No sharing of CDR3 amino acid sequences was observed among expanded clones across subjects, suggesting private repertoires in all groups. The level of TCR clonal expansion was highest in patients with HTLV-1-associated myelopathy and lowest in multiple sclerosis, where it fell below the level seen in healthy controls.

The V and J ends lost 1 base and 7 bases, in that order; junction bases with no gene match: 5. The CDR3 length is 14 residues. The germline gives CDR1 SGHVS, CDR2 FNYEAQ. TCRdb re-derived calls from the 5' RACE reads in MiXCR, one entry per CDR3 protein. This sample yields about 17,000 distinct CDR3 sequences, of which under 4% are seen a single time; around 21% belongs to the top ten. This clonotype was recorded at least ten times. The antigen remains unidentified. The sorted-subset TCR libraries were prepared using 750,000 to 1,000,000 CD4+ or CD8+ T cells as the starting material. Specimen: CD8+ T cells from blood. This TCR came from a woman between 40 and 55 years old in good health. The chain joins TRBV7-6 to TRBJ2-3; TRBD1 agrees at 7 bases. The CDR3 loop is CASSLVGTANTQYF. CDR3 nucleotides: TGTGCCAGCAGCTTAGTGGGGACAGCAAATACGCAGTATTTT.